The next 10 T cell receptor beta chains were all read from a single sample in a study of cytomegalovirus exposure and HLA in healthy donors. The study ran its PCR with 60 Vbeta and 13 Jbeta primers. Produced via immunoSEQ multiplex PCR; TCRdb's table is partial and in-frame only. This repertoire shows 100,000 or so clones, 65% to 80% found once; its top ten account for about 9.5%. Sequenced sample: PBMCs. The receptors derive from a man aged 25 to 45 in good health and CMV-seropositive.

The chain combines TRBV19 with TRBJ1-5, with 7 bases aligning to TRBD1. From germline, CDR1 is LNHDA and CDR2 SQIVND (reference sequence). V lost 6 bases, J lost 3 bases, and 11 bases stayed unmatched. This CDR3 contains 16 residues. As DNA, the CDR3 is TGTGCCAGTAGATCCCTCCGCGAGGGGGCCAATCAGCCCCAGCATTTT. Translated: CASRSLREGANQPQHF.

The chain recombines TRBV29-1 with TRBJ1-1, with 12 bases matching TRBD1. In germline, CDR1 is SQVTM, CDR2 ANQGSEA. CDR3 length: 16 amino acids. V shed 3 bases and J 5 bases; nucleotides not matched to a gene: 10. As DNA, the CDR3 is TGCAGCGTTGAGAGGGGACAGGGGGCTTCGCGGACTGAAGCTTTCTTT. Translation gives CSVERGQGASRTEAFF.

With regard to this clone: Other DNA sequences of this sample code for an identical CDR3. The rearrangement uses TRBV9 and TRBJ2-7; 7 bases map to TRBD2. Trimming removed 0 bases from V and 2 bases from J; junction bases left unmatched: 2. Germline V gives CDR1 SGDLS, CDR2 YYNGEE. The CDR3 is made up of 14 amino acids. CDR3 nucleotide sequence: TGTGCCAGCAGCGTAGGGGGGGGGACCTACGAGCAGTACTTC. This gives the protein CASSVGGGTYEQYF.

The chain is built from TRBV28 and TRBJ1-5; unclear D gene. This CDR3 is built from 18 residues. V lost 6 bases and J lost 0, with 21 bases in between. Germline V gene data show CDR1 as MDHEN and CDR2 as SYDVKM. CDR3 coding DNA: TGTGCCAGCAGCCCGGGTGAGCCAAGACCGTATAGCAATCAGCCCCAGCATTTT. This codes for CASSPGEPRPYSNQPQHF.

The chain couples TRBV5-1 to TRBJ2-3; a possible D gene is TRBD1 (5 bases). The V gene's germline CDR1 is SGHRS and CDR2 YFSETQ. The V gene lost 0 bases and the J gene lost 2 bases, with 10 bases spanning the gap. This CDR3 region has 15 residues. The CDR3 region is CASSLEGLYTDTQYF. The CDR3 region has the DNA TGCGCCAGCAGCTTGGAGGGGCTATACACAGATACGCAGTATTTT.

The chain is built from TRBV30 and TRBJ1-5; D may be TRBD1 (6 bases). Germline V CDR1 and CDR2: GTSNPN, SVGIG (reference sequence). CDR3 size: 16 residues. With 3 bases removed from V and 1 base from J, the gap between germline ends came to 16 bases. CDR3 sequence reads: CAWSHLGGASNQPQHF. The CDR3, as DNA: TGTGCCTGGAGCCACCTGGGGGGGGCGAGCAATCAGCCCCAGCATTTT.

In nucleotides, the CDR3 is TGTGCCAGCAGTGAAATACAGGGTTCGCGGTCACCCCTCCACTTT. Protein sequence: CASSEIQGSRSPLHF. The chain couples TRBV2 to TRBJ1-6; TRBD1 might be the D (6 bases). Germline assignment: CDR1 SNHLY and CDR2 FYNNEI. Trimming cost V 2 bases and J 10 bases, with 15 bases left between them. The CDR3 consists of 15 residues.

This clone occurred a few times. CDR3 DNA sequence: TGTGCCAGCAGTTACGTCGGGGGGCGAGGACAGCCCCAGCATTTT. It encodes CASSYVGGRGQPQHF. The V and J genes are TRBV6-5 and TRBJ1-5; TRBD1 is a possible D gene (6 bases). Trimming took off 2 bases at V and 7 bases at J, with 15 bases between the two ends. This CDR3 is 15 amino acids long. Germline loops: CDR1 MNHEY, CDR2 SVGAGI.

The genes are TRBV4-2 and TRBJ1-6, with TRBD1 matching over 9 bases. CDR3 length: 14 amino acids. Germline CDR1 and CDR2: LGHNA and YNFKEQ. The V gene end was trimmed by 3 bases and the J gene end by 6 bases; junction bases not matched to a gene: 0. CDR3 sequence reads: CASSQGQGNSPLHF. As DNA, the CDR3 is TGTGCCAGCAGCCAGGGACAGGGTAATTCACCCCTCCACTTT.

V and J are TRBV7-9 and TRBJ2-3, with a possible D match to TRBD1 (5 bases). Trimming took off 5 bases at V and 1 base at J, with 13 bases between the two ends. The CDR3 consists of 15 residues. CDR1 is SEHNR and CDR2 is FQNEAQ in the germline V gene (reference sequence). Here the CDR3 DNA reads TGTGCCAGCAGCACCAGGGTCTGGGGCACAGATACGCAGTATTTT. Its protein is CASSTRVWGTDTQYF.